Following are 3 T cell receptor beta chains from one sample sequenced in a study of molecular identifiers for immune sequencing clone quantification (dated by TCRdb to 2016 to 2019). The method was PCR. The instrument given in TCRdb is NextSeq 500. TCRdb reworked the public reads: Q25 trimming with fastp, MiXCR clone assembly, productive beta chains retained. When rows share a CDR3 protein, they turn into one entry using the most common DNA and genes. Across this sample there are hundreds of thousands of distinct CDR3 sequences, with about 25% seen only once. The ten largest clonotypes hold roughly 0.83% of the sample. Sequenced input: naive CD8+ T cells from blood, with Jurkat cell RNA spiked in. The cell subset or site label, as the study defines it: FACS-sorted CD8+CD4-CCR7+CD45RA+ naive T cells. All receptors come from a human donor in good health. Some libraries in this study had Jurkat cell RNA spiked in.

This clonotype was seen a handful of times. The V and J genes are TRBV28 and TRBJ2-5; no firm D call. CDR1 is MDHEN and CDR2 is SYDVKM in the germline V gene. The germline V and J ends were trimmed by 3 bases and 0 bases, with 17 bases remaining between them. The CDR3 totals 17 residues. DNA of the CDR3: TGTGCCAGCAGTTTTAAGATAGGCGCCTATGACCAAGAGACCCAGTACTTC. As protein: CASSFKIGAYDQETQYF.

This clonotype showed up just a few times. CDR3 DNA: TGTGCCAGCAGCGACGGGGGGCTCAGCACAGATACGCAGTATTTT. This encodes CASSDGGLSTDTQYF. The rearrangement joins TRBV7-9 to TRBJ2-3, with D possibly being TRBD2 (7 bases). Germline lookup yields CDR1 SEHNR and CDR2 FQNEAQ (reference sequence). The germline V and J ends were trimmed by 5 bases and 0 bases, with 12 bases remaining between them. This CDR3 spans 15 amino acids. The whole variable domain, remainder taken from reference TRBV7-9 and TRBJ2-3, is DTGVSQNPRHKITKRGQNVTFRCDPISEHNRLYWYRQTLGQGPEFLTYFQNEAQLEKSRLLSDRFSAERPKGSFSTLEIQRTEQGDSAMYLCASSDGGLSTDTQYFGPGTRLTVL.

A note on this clonotype: At one end, the junction sequence differs from germline, possibly due to a read error. The chain is built from TRBV11-2 and TRBJ2-7; tentatively, D is TRBD1 or TRBD2 (5 bases each). CDR1 and CDR2 from the germline V gene are SGHAT and FQNNGV. The CDR3 covers 15 residues. CDR3 in amino acids: CAGSLGALAGYEQYF. CDR3 nucleotide sequence: TGTGCCGGCAGCCTAGGGGCGCTAGCAGGCTACGAGCAGTACTTC.